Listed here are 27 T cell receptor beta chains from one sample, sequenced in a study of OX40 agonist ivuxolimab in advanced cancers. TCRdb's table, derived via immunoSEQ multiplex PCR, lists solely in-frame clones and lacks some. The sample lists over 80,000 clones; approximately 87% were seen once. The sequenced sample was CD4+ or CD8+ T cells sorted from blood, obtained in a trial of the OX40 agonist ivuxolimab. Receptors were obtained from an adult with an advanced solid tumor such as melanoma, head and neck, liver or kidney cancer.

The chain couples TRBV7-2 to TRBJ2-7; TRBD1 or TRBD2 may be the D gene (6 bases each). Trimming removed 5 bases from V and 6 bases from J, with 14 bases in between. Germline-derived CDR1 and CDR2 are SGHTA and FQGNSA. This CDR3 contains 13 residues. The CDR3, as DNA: TGTGCCAGCAGCCGGAGACTAGGGGGCGAGCAGTACGTC. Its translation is CASSRRLGGEQYV.

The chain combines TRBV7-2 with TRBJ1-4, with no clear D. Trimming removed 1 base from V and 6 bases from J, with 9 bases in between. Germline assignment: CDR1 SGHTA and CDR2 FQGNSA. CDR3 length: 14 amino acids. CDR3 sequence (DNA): TGTGCCAGCAGCTTAGTCGTGACGGATGAAAAACTGTTTTTT. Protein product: CASSLVVTDEKLFF.

The CDR3 DNA reads TGTGCCAGCAGCTCGGCCAGGGACAGCATTTACTCTGGAAACACCATATATTTT. Residues: CASSSARDSIYSGNTIYF. The V call is TRBV7-9, the J call TRBJ1-3; 7 bases agree with TRBD1. The CDR3 has 18 residues. The germline V gene encodes CDR1 SEHNR and CDR2 FQNEAQ (reference sequence). Trimming cost V 4 bases and J 0 bases; bases outside gene matches: 12.

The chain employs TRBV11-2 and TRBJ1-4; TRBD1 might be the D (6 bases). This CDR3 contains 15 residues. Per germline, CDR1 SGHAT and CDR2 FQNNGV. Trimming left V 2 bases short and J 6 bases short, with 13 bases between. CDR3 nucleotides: TGTGCCAGCAGCTTAAACCAGGGGAGGGATGAAAAACTGTTTTTT. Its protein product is CASSLNQGRDEKLFF.

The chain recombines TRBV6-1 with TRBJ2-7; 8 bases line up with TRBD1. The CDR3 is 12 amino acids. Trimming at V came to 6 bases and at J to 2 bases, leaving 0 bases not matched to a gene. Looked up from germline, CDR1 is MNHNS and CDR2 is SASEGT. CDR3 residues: CASRDRAYEQYV. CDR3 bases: TGTGCCAGCAGGGACAGGGCCTACGAGCAGTACGTC.

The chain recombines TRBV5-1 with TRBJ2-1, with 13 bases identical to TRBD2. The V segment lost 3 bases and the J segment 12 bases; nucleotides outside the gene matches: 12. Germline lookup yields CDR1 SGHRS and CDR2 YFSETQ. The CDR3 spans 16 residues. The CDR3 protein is CASSSGTSGISDGQFF. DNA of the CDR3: TGCGCCAGCAGCTCCGGGACTAGCGGGATTTCCGATGGGCAGTTCTTC.

In DNA, the CDR3 is TGCAGCGGCGGGACGCTAAACACCGGGGAGCTGTTTTTT. As protein: CSGGTLNTGELFF. The chain uses TRBV29-1 and TRBJ2-2; TRBD2 is a possible D gene (6 bases). Germline assignment: CDR1 SQVTM and CDR2 ANQGSEA. The CDR3 covers 13 residues. Trimming took off 7 bases at V and 2 bases at J, with 11 bases between the two ends.

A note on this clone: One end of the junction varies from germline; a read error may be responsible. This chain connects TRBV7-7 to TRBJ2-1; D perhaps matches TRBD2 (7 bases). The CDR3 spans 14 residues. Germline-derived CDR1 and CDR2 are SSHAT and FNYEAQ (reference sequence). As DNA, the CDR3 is TGTGCTAGCAGCCTAAGCGGGCGGGGGCAAGAGCAGTTCTTC. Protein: CASSLSGRGQEQFF.

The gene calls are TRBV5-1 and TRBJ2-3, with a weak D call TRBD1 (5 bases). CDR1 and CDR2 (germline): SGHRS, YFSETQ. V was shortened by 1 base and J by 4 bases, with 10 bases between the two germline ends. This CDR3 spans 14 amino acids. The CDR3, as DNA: TGCGCCAGCAGCTTGTTCAGGGATGCAGATACGCAGTATTTT. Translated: CASSLFRDADTQYF.

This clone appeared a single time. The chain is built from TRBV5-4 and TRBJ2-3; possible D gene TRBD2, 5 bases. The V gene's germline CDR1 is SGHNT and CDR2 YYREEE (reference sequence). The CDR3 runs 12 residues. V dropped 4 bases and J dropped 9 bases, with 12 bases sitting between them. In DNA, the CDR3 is TGTGCCAGCAGCCTAGGACTGGAAACGCAGTATTTT. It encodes CASSLGLETQYF.

CDR3 loop: CSVPEGTGSNTEAFF. The CDR3 DNA is TGCAGCGTTCCCGAGGGGACAGGGTCGAACACTGAAGCTTTCTTT. This chain uses TRBV29-1 with TRBJ1-1; TRBD1 matches 9 bases. J gave up 1 base and V 5 bases, and 8 bases lay outside the gene matches. The CDR3 is made up of 15 amino acids. Per germline, CDR1 SQVTM and CDR2 ANQGSEA.

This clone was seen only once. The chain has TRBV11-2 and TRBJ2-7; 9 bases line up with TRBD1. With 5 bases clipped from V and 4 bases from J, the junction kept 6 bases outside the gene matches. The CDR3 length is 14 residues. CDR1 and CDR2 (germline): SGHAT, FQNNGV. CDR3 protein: CASSLGQGGYEQYF. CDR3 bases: TGTGCCAGCAGCCTGGGACAGGGCGGATACGAGCAGTACTTC.

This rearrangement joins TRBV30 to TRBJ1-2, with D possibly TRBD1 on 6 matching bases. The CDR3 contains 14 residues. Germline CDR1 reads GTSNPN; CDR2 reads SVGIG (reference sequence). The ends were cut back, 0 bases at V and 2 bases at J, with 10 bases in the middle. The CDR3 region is CAWSVQGRNYGYTF. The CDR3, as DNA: TGTGCCTGGAGTGTACAGGGACGGAACTATGGCTACACCTTC.

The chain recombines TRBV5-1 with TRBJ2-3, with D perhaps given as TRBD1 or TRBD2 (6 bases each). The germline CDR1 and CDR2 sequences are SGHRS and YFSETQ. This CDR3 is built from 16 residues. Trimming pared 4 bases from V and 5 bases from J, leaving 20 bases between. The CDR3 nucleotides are TGCGCCAGCAGCCGGAGGGGGGAGAGCCCACAAGATACGCAGTATTTT. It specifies CASSRRGESPQDTQYF.

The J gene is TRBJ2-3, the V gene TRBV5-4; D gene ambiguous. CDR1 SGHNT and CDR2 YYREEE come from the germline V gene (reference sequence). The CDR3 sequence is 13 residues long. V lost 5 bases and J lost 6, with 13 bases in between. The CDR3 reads CASSPTPRDTQYF. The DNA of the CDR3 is TGTGCCAGCAGTCCGACGCCACGCGATACGCAGTATTTT.

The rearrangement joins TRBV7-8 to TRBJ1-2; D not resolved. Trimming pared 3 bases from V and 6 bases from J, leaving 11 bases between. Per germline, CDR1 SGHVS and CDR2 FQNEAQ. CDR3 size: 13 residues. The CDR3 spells CASSLPSPDGYTF. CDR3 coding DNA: TGTGCCAGCAGCTTGCCCAGCCCAGATGGCTACACCTTC.

The DNA for the CDR3 is TGTGCCAGCAGCTTGGTCCTCGGGGGGGGCTACAATGAGCAGTTCTTC. This codes for CASSLVLGGGYNEQFF. The chain carries TRBV5-8 and TRBJ2-1, with 8 bases that match TRBD2. CDR1 and CDR2 from the germline V gene are SGHTS and YDEGEE. Trimming removed 0 bases from V and 3 bases from J; junction bases left unmatched: 5. The CDR3 is made up of 16 amino acids.

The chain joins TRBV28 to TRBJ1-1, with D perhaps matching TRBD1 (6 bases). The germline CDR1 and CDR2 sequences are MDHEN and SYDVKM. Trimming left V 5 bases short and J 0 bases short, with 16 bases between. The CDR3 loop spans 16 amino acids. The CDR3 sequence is CASSAGDDTVNTEAFF. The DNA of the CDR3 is TGTGCCAGCAGTGCAGGGGATGACACAGTGAACACTGAAGCTTTCTTT.

DNA for the CDR3: TGCGCCAGCAGCGCGGGCGGGACAGGCCTTTCTGGAAACACCATATATTTT. It yields the protein CASSAGGTGLSGNTIYF. The chain combines TRBV5-1 with TRBJ1-3; 8 bases agree with TRBD1. Germline-derived CDR1 and CDR2 are SGHRS and YFSETQ. This CDR3 region has 17 residues. Trimming cost V 4 bases and J 1 base; bases outside gene matches: 10.

CDR3 sequence reads: CAWDNQETQYF. In nucleotides, the CDR3 is TGTGCCTGGGACAATCAAGAGACCCAGTACTTC. The chain has TRBV30 and TRBJ2-5, with unresolved D. The CDR3 spans 11 residues. Trimming removed 5 bases from V and 2 bases from J, with 6 bases in between. Germline V gene lookup returns CDR1 GTSNPN and CDR2 SVGIG (reference sequence).

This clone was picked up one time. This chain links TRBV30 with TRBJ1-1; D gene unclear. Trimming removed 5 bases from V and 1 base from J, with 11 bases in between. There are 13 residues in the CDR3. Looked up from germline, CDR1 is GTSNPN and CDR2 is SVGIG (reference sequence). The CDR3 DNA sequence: TGTGCCTGGGAAATCGCCCCGAACACTGAAGCTTTCTTT. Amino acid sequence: CAWEIAPNTEAFF.

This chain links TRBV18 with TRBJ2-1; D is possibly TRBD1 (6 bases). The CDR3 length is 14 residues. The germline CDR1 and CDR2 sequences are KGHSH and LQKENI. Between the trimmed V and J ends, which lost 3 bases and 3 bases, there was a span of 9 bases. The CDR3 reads CASSPGTIYNEQFF. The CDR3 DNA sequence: TGTGCCAGCTCACCCGGGACAATCTACAATGAGCAGTTCTTC.

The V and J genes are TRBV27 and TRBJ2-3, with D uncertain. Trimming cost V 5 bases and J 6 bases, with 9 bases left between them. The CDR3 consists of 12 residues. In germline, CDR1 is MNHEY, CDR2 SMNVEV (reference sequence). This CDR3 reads CASSRVKDTQYF. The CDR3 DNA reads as TGTGCCAGCAGTAGAGTTAAGGATACGCAGTATTTT.

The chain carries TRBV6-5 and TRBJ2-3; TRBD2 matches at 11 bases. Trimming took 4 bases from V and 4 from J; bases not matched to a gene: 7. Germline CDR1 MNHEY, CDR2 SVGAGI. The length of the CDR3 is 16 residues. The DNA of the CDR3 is TGTGCCAGCAGTTCCGGGGTAGCGGGAGGGCCAGATACGCAGTATTTT. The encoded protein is CASSSGVAGGPDTQYF.

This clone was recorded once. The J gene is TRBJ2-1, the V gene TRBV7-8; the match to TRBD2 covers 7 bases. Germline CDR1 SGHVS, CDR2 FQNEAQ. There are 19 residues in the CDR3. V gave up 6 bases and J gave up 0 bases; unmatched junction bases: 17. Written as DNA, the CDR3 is TGTGCCAGCAGTGAGCGGGACCGAGTCCTGAGGAGCTCCTACAATGAGCAGTTCTTC. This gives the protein CASSERDRVLRSSYNEQFF.

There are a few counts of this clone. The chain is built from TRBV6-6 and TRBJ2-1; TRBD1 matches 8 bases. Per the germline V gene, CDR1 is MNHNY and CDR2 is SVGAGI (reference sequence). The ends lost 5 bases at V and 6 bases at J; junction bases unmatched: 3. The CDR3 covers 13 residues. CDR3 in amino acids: CASSGQGINEQFF. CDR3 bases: TGTGCCAGCAGTGGACAGGGCATCAATGAGCAGTTCTTC.

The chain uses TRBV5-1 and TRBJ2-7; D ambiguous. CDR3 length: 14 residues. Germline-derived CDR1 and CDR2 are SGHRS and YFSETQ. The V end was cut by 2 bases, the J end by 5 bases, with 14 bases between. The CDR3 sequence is CASSFSSGRDEQYV. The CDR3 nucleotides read TGCGCCAGCAGCTTTAGCTCAGGACGGGACGAGCAGTACGTC.